The 14 T cell receptor beta chains given below trace back to one sample, sequenced in a study of T-cell reconstitution after alpha-beta-depleted transplantation in children. Preparation of the TCRbeta library involved a method that used unique molecular identifiers. TCRdb called the PCR reads again in MiXCR, with one record for every CDR3 protein. The sample contains around 100,000 distinct CDR3 sequences, approximately 10% of which appear only once. This specimen was PBMCs, taken before TCRalphabeta/CD19-depleted stem cell transplant. Receptor source: a boy aged 2 to 10 with acute lymphoblastic leukemia, due to receive a stem cell transplant.

The chain uses TRBV7-9 and TRBJ2-1, with 9 nucleotides matching TRBD2. V shed 0 bases, J shed 10 bases, and the junction held 7 bases outside the gene matches. This CDR3 region has 15 residues. Germline V gene sequence: CDR1 SEHNR, CDR2 FQNEAQ (reference sequence). The CDR3 is CASSLASGRLNEQFF. The CDR3 coding sequence is TGTGCCAGCAGCTTAGCTAGCGGGAGACTAAACGAGCAGTTCTTC.

This clonotype was counted many times. V usage is TRBV19 and J usage is TRBJ2-1; D may be TRBD2 (5 bases). The CDR3 is 13 residues long. Germline assignment: CDR1 LNHDA and CDR2 SQIVND (reference sequence). V lost 10 bases and J lost 1, with 11 bases in between. The CDR3 spells CATRRTSYNEQFF. CDR3 bases: TGTGCCACCCGCCGGACTTCCTACAATGAGCAGTTCTTC.

This chain joins TRBV2 and TRBJ2-2; 9 bases align to TRBD1. Germline CDR1 and CDR2: SNHLY and FYNNEI. The CDR3 is 15 residues long. With 5 bases clipped from V and 4 bases from J, the junction kept 5 bases outside the gene matches. As DNA, the CDR3 is TGTGCCAGCAGTCGGACAGGGGACCCCACCGGGGAGCTGTTTTTT. Translating gives CASSRTGDPTGELFF.

This clonotype was counted only a few times. This rearrangement joins TRBV20-1 to TRBJ2-2, with 14 bases identical to TRBD2. There are 16 residues in the CDR3. From germline, CDR1 is DFQATT and CDR2 SNEGSKA (reference sequence). V lost 5 bases and J lost 5; bases outside the gene matches: 7. CDR3 in DNA: TGCAGTGCTCCCGGGACTAGCGGGAGAGGGACCGGGGAGCTGTTTTTT. Translation gives CSAPGTSGRGTGELFF.

In DNA, the CDR3 is TGCAGTGCTAGACAGACCGAATGGGGTTACAATGAGCAGTTCTTC. Translated: CSARQTEWGYNEQFF. The chain has TRBV20-1 and TRBJ2-1; D ambiguous. V dropped 2 bases and J dropped 4 bases, with 15 bases sitting between them. The germline V gene has CDR1 DFQATT and CDR2 SNEGSKA (reference sequence). The CDR3 has 15 residues.

This sequence joins TRBV6-1 and TRBJ2-7, with D possibly TRBD2 on 6 matching bases. CDR3 length: 18 amino acids. V gave up 4 bases and J gave up 2 bases, with 24 bases separating them. The V gene's germline CDR1 is MNHNS and CDR2 SASEGT. The CDR3: CASSGGEAVSGRPYEQYF. CDR3 nucleotides: TGTGCCAGCAGTGGGGGTGAGGCGGTTAGCGGCCGACCCTACGAGCAGTACTTC.

This clonotype was counted many times. The rearrangement uses TRBV12-3 or TRBV12-4 and TRBJ1-1, with a possible D match to TRBD1 (5 bases). The CDR3 runs to 14 residues. V dropped 5 bases and J dropped 5 bases, with 15 bases sitting between them. The CDR3 coding sequence is TGTGCCAGCAGTACAGGACCCTCAGGGACTGAAGCTTTCTTT. It yields the protein CASSTGPSGTEAFF.

As for this clonotype: A junction end diverges from the germline sequence, so it may reflect a read error. The chain couples TRBV5-1 to TRBJ2-1; D might be TRBD1 or TRBD2, each matching 5 bases. The CDR3 is 16 amino acids. Germline V CDR1 and CDR2: SGHRS, YFSETQ. DNA for the CDR3: TGCGCCAGCAGCTTTGGAGACGGGACCTCCTCCAATGAGCAGTTCTTC. It yields the protein CASSFGDGTSSNEQFF.

In this sample, this clonotype turned up many times. This rearrangement joins TRBV25-1 to TRBJ1-2; 7 bases are shared with TRBD1. Per the germline V gene, CDR1 is MGHDK and CDR2 is SYGVNS. The CDR3 runs 15 residues. V shed 3 bases, J shed 0 bases, and the junction held 4 bases outside the gene matches. This chain's CDR3 is CASSDGQDANYGYTF. The DNA for the CDR3 is TGTGCCAGCAGTGACGGACAGGATGCTAACTATGGCTACACCTTC.

The rearrangement links TRBV11-2 to TRBJ2-1, with TRBD2 as a possible D gene (5 bases). Trimming cost V 5 bases and J 6 bases, with 23 bases left between them. CDR1 and CDR2 (germline): SGHAT, FQNNGV. The CDR3 is 17 residues long. The CDR3 loop reads CASSQILPGPAGNEQFF. The CDR3 bases are TGTGCCAGCAGCCAGATCTTACCGGGCCCGGCGGGCAATGAGCAGTTCTTC.

There are a few counts of this clonotype. The chain recombines TRBV6-1 with TRBJ2-1; D gene uncertain. CDR1 MNHNS and CDR2 SASEGT come from the germline V gene. This CDR3 contains 13 residues. The ends were cut back, 0 bases at V and 11 bases at J, with 11 bases in the middle. CDR3 nucleotide sequence: TGTGCCAGCAGTGAAGCGCTACGTTACCAGCAGTTCTTC. Translated: CASSEALRYQQFF.

This chain links TRBV20-1 with TRBJ1-2; the D gene is possibly TRBD1 (5 bases). The V end was cut by 3 bases, the J end by 0 bases, with 11 bases between. The CDR3 contains 14 residues. CDR1 and CDR2 (germline): DFQATT, SNEGSKA (reference sequence). The CDR3 is CSARDGTANYGYTF. DNA for the CDR3: TGCAGTGCTAGGGATGGGACGGCTAACTATGGCTACACCTTC.

This clonotype was observed a handful of times. The genes are TRBV12-3 or TRBV12-4 and TRBJ2-7; weak D call: TRBD1 (5 bases). CDR3 size: 15 residues. V lost 6 bases and J 0 bases, leaving 15 bases between the germline ends. CDR3 nucleotides: TGTGCCAGCAGACCTGGACAAGCACCCTCCTACGAGCAGTACTTC. Residues: CASRPGQAPSYEQYF.

This clonotype was seen at least ten times. The gene calls are TRBV15 and TRBJ2-3; TRBD1 might be the D (8 bases). The germline V and J ends were trimmed by 3 bases and 5 bases, with 18 bases remaining between them. CDR3 size: 16 residues. Germline CDR1 is LNHNV and CDR2 is YYDKDF (reference sequence). CDR3 DNA sequence: TGTGCCACCAGCAGGGAGCGGGACAGGTCACTAGATACGCAGTATTTT. Amino acids: CATSRERDRSLDTQYF. Drawing the rest from reference TRBV15 and TRBJ2-3, the complete variable domain is DAMVIQNPRYQVTQFGKPVTLSCSQTLNHNVMYWYQQKSSQAPKLLFHYYDKDFNNEADTPDNFQSRRPNTSFCFLDIRSPGLGDTAMYLCATSRERDRSLDTQYFGPGTRLTVL.